This TCR beta chain is drawn from a study of molecular identifiers for immune sequencing clone quantification. As for the study in general: RNA, taken in replicates from about 21,000 or 97,000 naive CD8 cells, was split five ways, with four sequenced.

Sorting was used to obtain naive CD8 T cells (CD8+CD4-CCR7+CD45RA+). Making the bulk TCR libraries relied on previously described methods and listed TCR primers. TCRdb ran MiXCR on the PCR reads and lists one entry per CDR3 protein. The sample gives roughly 90,000 distinct CDR3 sequences, around 20% of which show up once; roughly 0.8% is in the top ten. This clonotype was detected many times. What it binds is not known. Germline assignment: CDR1 SNHLY and CDR2 FYNNEI. Trimming stripped 1 base from V and 2 bases from J, with 2 bases between. The CDR3 has 12 amino acids. The study's findings and limits: Clones that exceeded 20 RNA copies held over 99% of effector molecules, yet under 1% in naive cells.

The chain joins TRBV2 to TRBJ1-1; D call uncertain. This receptor was identified in a human donor in good health. Some libraries in this study had Jurkat cell RNA spiked in. The sequenced material came from naive CD8+ T cells from blood, with Jurkat cell RNA spiked in. Subset of the sample: FACS-sorted CD8+CD4-CCR7+CD45RA+ naive T cells. CDR3 loop: CASSEGNTEAFF. CDR3 DNA sequence: TGTGCCAGCAGTGAAGGTAACACTGAAGCTTTCTTT.